This T cell receptor (beta chain) was profiled in a study of memory CD4+ T cells and cytomegalovirus serostatus (dated by TCRdb to about 2019). Context from the whole study: The cohort comprised some 35 healthy Belgian adults, 9 CMV seropositive and 24 CMV seronegative. CD4+ memory TCRbeta repertoires of a Belgian cohort with known cytomegalovirus serostatus were sequenced in order to replicate a published TCR-based CMV serostatus classifier.

The Quick-DNA Microprep Kit was used to extract genomic DNA from the sorted cells. TCRbeta DNA was amplified with the immunoSEQ hsTCRbeta kit following the manufacturer's protocol. TCRbeta libraries were sequenced on an Illumina MiSeq instrument. The authors' analysis ran thus. After out-of-frame sequences were removed, 2,204,828 distinct TCRbeta sequences remained, averaging about 67,000 per individual. Each individual was scored using the number of about 180 previously reported CMV-associated TCRbeta sequences that the individual carried and the total number of productive distinct TCRbeta sequences. A beta-binomial model was reimplemented in Python, and scikit-learn random forests with default parameters were trained on data from the US cohort. Classifier performance on the Belgian cohort was summarized as median AUC with percentile confidence intervals calculated over 10,000 bootstrap iterations. The source is immuneACCESS, and TCRdb retained only in-frame sequences with V and J called. Part of the clones is not carried over; for the studies checked, unresolved V genes explain less than half of this, and the remainder is unexplained. V, J and clone size were drawn from that table, and D and trimming were deduced from the DNA. Present in this sample are over 35,000 clones, 78% of which were seen just once. Together, the top ten hold 0.9% to 0.95% of the sample.

In the case of this clone: This receptor's antigen is unknown. Qualities for individual bases were not recorded, and no much larger clone is one base off.

Single viable CD3+CD4+CD8-CD45RO+ cells were sorted as memory CD4+ T cells on a FACSAria II. CMV serostatus was determined using a Roche Elecsys assay that detects serum IgG against CMV pp150, pp28, p38 and p52. After the samples were thawed, total CD4+ T cells were enriched through positive selection using CD4 magnetic microbeads. The samples came from a different study that was designed specifically to examine the CD4+ T cell memory repertoire. Following standard operating procedures, peripheral blood mononuclear cells were isolated and cryopreserved, while serum was kept at -80 degrees C. CD3-PerCP (BW264/56), CD4-APC (RPA-T4), CD45RO-PE (UCHT1) and CD8-Pacific Orange (3B5) antibodies were used for staining, and non-viable cells were excluded with Sytox blue. Broad study findings and their caveats: Unlike the original study, which covered naive and memory CD4+ and CD8+ populations, the Belgian study sequenced only CD4+CD45RO+ memory cells. For CMV serostatus prediction, a median bootstrapped AUC of roughly 0.94 was reached with the original framework, and a median bootstrapped AUC of roughly 0.9 was reached with a US-trained random forest. The results were interpreted as suggesting that the CMV-associated TCR signature is largely present in the CD4+ memory repertoire. Of around 150 previously reported CMV-associated TCRbeta sequences, 60 to 85 appeared in the CD4+ memory repertoires, each in one to five individuals. A median bootstrapped AUC of around 0.95 with a 95% CI of 0.76-1.00 was achieved on the Belgian cohort by the original-framework classifier.

Sequencing used memory CD4+ T cells from blood. The receptor comes from an adult in good health and CMV-seronegative.

The sequenced DNA: TGTGCCAGCAGCGTAGAACCAGGGCGTGGCTACACCTTC. It specifies CASSVEPGRGYTF. Recombination linked TRBV9 to TRBJ1-2; D gene: possibly TRBD1, on 5 matching bases. V and J lose 0 bases and 7 bases, and a span of 10 bases separates them. The germline V gene provides CDR1 SGDLS and CDR2 YYNGEE. The CDR3 numbers 13 residues from cysteine through phenylalanine. The sequence is cut down to CDR3 DNA, 39 bases in frame from base 1.